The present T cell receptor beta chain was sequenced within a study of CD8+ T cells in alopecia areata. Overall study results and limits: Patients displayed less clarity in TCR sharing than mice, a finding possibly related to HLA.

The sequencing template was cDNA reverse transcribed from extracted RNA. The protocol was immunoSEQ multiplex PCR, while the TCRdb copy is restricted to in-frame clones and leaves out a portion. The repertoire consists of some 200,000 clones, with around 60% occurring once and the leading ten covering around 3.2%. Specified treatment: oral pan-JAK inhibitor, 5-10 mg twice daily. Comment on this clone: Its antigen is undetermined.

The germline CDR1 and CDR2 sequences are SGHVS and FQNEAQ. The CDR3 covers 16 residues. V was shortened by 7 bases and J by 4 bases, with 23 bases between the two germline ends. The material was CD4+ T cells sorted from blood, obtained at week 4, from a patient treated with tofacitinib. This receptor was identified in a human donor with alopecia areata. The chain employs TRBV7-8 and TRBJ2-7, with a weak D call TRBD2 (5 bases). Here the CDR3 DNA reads TGTGCCAGCACTCGTTATAGGAGGTTCGACTCGTACGAGCAGTACTTC. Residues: CASTRYRRFDSYEQYF.